Below, 3 T cell receptor beta chains from the same sample are listed, as sequenced in a study of control samples from healthy donors and cancer patients. Assay used: immunoSEQ multiplex PCR; TCRdb lists only in-frame clones, some missing. The top ten hold about 16% of the sample, which has 65,000 to 100,000 clones, around 91% seen once. Sequencing was done on a sample of blood. Receptors were obtained from a man aged 45-60 years in good health.

The V call is TRBV14, the J call TRBJ1-2; weak D call: TRBD1 (5 bases). The V gene lost 2 bases and the J gene lost 8 bases, with 12 bases spanning the gap. Germline values: CDR1 SGHDN, CDR2 FVKESK. The CDR3 covers 13 residues. CDR3 loop: CASSQFERGGYTF. CDR3 bases: TGTGCCAGCAGCCAATTTGAGAGGGGCGGCTACACCTTC. The full variable domain, completed using reference TRBV14 and TRBJ1-2, is EAGVTQFPSHSVIEKGQTVTLRCDPISGHDNLYWYRRVMGKEIKFLLHFVKESKQDESGMPNNRFLAERTGGTYSTLKVQPAELEDSGVYFCASSQFERGGYTFGSGTRLTVV.

A single count supports this clone. J is TRBJ1-1 and V is TRBV5-1; 7 bases align to TRBD1. This CDR3 has 16 residues. V was pared by 0 bases and J by 1 base, with 6 bases of the junction left unmatched. Germline V lookup: CDR1 SGHRS, CDR2 YFSETQ. CDR3 loop: CASSLVGQPTNTEAFF. The CDR3 DNA follows: TGCGCCAGCAGCTTGGTGGGACAGCCTACGAACACTGAAGCTTTCTTT.

The CDR3 nucleotides are TGTGCCAGCAGCTTGCTGAGACAGGGGACGGGCAACACTGAAGCTTTCTTT. It encodes CASSLLRQGTGNTEAFF. The chain couples TRBV5-6 to TRBJ1-1, with 8 bases lining up with TRBD1. The CDR3 spans 17 residues. Trimming took 1 base from V and 2 from J; bases not matched to a gene: 10. The V gene's germline CDR1 is SGHDT and CDR2 YYEEEE.